The rows below give T cell receptor beta chains drawn from one sample of a study of blood T cell repertoires in COVID-19. TCRdb's table, derived via immunoSEQ multiplex PCR, lists solely in-frame clones and lacks some. Among roughly 260,000 clones listed, 88% were seen once. The sequenced sample consisted of peripheral blood. The origin of the receptors is a man aged 55-75 years who had recovered from COVID-19. The CDR3 runs from the conserved cysteine through the conserved F or W. A D gene is named only where the DNA matches it firmly. Not all rows give a size; the values are once, few, many and, for expanded clones, a class.

D gene,J gene,clone size,CDR3 length,V gene,CDR3 protein,CDR3 DNA
.,TRBJ1-5,.,15,TRBV5-6,CASSLKGLQNQPQHF,TGTGCCAGCAGCTTGAAGGGACTGCAGAATCAGCCCCAGCATTTT
TRBD2,TRBJ2-3,.,17,TRBV6-6,CASSRTSGGSSTDTQYF,TGTGCCAGCAGTCGGACTAGCGGGGGATCTAGCACAGATACGCAGTATTTT
.,TRBJ1-6,once,14,TRBV25-1,CASSEQGWTSPLHF,TGTGCCAGCAGTGAGCAGGGTTGGACTTCACCCCTCCACTTT
TRBD1,TRBJ1-6,.,15,TRBV5-1,CASSSGQGPNSPLHF,TGCGCCAGCAGTTCGGGACAGGGACCAAATTCACCCCTCCACTTT
.,TRBJ2-5,.,11,TRBV19,CASSVQETQYF,TGTGCCAGTAGTGTACAGGAGACCCAGTACTTC
TRBD1,TRBJ1-2,.,15,TRBV6-5,CASRPPGQGRLGYTF,TGTGCCAGCAGACCACCGGGACAGGGGAGACTTGGCTACACCTTC
.,TRBJ1-3,few,15,TRBV7-2,CASSLGPGGGNTIYF,TGTGCCAGCAGCTTAGGACCCGGCGGGGGAAACACCATATATTTT
.,TRBJ2-1,.,13,TRBV19,CASSIAALHEQFF,TGTGCCAGTAGTATAGCTGCGCTCCATGAGCAGTTCTTC
.,TRBJ1-2,.,14,TRBV13,CASSLTPGDYGYTF,TGTGCCAGCAGCCTTACTCCGGGGGACTATGGCTACACCTTC
TRBD1,TRBJ1-4,.,14,TRBV15,CATSRDRGGEKLFF,TGTGCCACCAGCAGGGACAGGGGGGGTGAAAAACTGTTTTTT
.,TRBJ2-3,.,16,TRBV4-2,CASSQEEGHGTDTQYF,TGTGCCAGCAGCCAAGAGGAGGGGCACGGCACAGATACGCAGTATTTT
TRBD1,TRBJ1-1,once,15,TRBV2,CASSGTGVLNTEAFF,TGTGCCAGCAGCGGGACAGGGGTCTTAAACACTGAAGCTTTCTTT
.,TRBJ1-6,once,16,TRBV4-2,CASSQDNQGGNSPLHF,TGTGCCAGCAGCCAAGATAACCAGGGTGGTAATTCACCCCTCCACTTT
TRBD1,TRBJ2-3,.,14,TRBV11-2,CASSSREQGRTQYF,TGTGCCAGCAGCTCTCGAGAACAGGGGCGTACGCAGTATTTT
.,TRBJ2-3,.,15,TRBV19,CASSISRTGTDTQYF,TGTGCCAGTAGTATCTCAAGGACAGGCACAGATACGCAGTATTTT
TRBD1,TRBJ2-2,.,17,TRBV24-1,CATSDVGQGARTGELFF,TGTGCCACCAGTGACGTCGGACAGGGGGCGCGCACCGGGGAGCTGTTTTTT
.,TRBJ2-7,.,14,TRBV27,CASSSPDKRYEQYF,TGTGCCAGCAGTTCGCCGGACAAACGCTACGAGCAGTACTTC
TRBD2,TRBJ2-5,.,16,TRBV6-5,CASSYSKASGQETQYF,TGTGCCAGCAGTTACTCGAAGGCTAGCGGGCAAGAGACCCAGTACTTC
TRBD1,TRBJ1-4,.,15,TRBV9,CASSVGGGAGEKLFF,TGTGCCAGCAGCGTAGGAGGGGGCGCGGGTGAAAAACTGTTTTTT
.,TRBJ1-5,.,18,TRBV4-1,CASSQPDRDSYSNQPQHF,TGCGCCAGCAGCCAACCCGACAGAGATTCATATAGCAATCAGCCCCAGCATTTT
.,TRBJ1-2,.,14,TRBV10-2,CASSESIGVVGYTF,TGCGCCAGCAGTGAGTCGATCGGGGTAGTTGGCTACACCTTC
TRBD2,TRBJ2-3,once,17,TRBV7-2,CASSPDGLAGPGSAQYF,TGTGCCAGCAGCCCCGACGGACTAGCGGGGCCTGGTTCGGCGCAGTATTTT